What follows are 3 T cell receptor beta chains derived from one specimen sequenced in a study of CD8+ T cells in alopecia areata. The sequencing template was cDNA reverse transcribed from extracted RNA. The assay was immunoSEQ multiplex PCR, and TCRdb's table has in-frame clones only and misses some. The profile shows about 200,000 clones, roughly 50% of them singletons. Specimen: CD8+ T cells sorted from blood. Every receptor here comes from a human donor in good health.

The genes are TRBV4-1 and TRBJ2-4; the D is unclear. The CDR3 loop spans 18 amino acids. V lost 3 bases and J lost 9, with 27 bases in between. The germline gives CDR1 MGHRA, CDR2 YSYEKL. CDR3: CASSHAAQDTIVKGIQYF. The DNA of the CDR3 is TGCGCCAGCAGCCATGCGGCCCAGGATACGATCGTCAAAGGCATTCAGTACTTC.

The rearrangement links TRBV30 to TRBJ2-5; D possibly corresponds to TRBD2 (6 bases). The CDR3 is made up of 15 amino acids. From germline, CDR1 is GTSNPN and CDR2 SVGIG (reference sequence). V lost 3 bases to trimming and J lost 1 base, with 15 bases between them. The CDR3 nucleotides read TGTGCCTGGAGCCCGGGACTTCCCGGCCAAGAGACCCAGTACTTC. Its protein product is CAWSPGLPGQETQYF.

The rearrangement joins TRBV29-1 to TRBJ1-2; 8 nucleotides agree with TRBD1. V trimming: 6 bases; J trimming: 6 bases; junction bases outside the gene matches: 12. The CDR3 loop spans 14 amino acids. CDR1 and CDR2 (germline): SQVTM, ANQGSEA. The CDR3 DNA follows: TGCAGCGTGCATGGACAGGGACTAGTTGATGGCTACACCTTC. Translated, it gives CSVHGQGLVDGYTF.